The 20 T cell receptor beta chains below were found in one sample sequenced in a study of control samples from healthy donors and cancer patients. The table came from immunoSEQ multiplex PCR; TCRdb's copy has only in-frame clones and leaves some out. The data contain 260,000 or so clones, around 80% of them singletons. The sample consisted of PBMCs. The receptors originated from a woman in her sixties or seventies with lung cancer.

The table lists this clone with a count of one. The gene calls are TRBV5-1 and TRBJ1-2, with D unclear. Trimming took 2 bases from V and 2 from J, leaving 10 bases between them. Germline loops: CDR1 SGHRS, CDR2 YFSETQ. This CDR3 is built from 14 residues. In DNA, the CDR3 is TGCGCCAGCAGCTTTGGACGGGGAAACTATGGCTACACCTTC. It translates to CASSFGRGNYGYTF.

This clone was recorded once. The chain is built from TRBV29-1 and TRBJ2-3; D is possibly TRBD2 (5 bases). CDR3 length equals 12 residues. Trimming took 4 bases from V and 5 from J, leaving 10 bases between them. The germline gives CDR1 SQVTM, CDR2 ANQGSEA. The CDR3 bases are TGCAGCGTTGGACTACCCCAAGATACGCAGTATTTT. As protein: CSVGLPQDTQYF.

The chain couples TRBV5-5 to TRBJ2-5; possible D gene TRBD1, 6 bases. The CDR3 runs to 17 residues. Germline V gene lookup returns CDR1 SGHKS and CDR2 YYEKEE (reference sequence). Deletions cut 2 bases from V and 4 bases from J, with 21 bases between. CDR3 protein: CASSLIRGAELSETQYF. The CDR3 coding sequence is TGTGCCAGCAGCTTAATCAGGGGTGCAGAGTTATCAGAGACCCAGTACTTC.

The gene calls are TRBV6-5 and TRBJ1-2; TRBD1 agrees at 9 bases. J gave up 7 bases and V 7 bases, and 7 bases lay outside the gene matches. The germline CDR1 and CDR2 sequences are MNHEY and SVGAGI. CDR3 length: 13 amino acids. The CDR3, as DNA: TGTGCCAGCAAGGCACAGGGGGCGCCTGGCTACACCTTC. Amino acid sequence: CASKAQGAPGYTF.

The V call is TRBV5-1, the J call TRBJ2-7; D gene uncertain. Trimming shortened V by 0 bases and J by 3 bases, and 13 bases separated the two germline ends. This CDR3 is 15 amino acids long. CDR1 is SGHRS and CDR2 is YFSETQ in the germline V gene. The CDR3 DNA follows: TGCGCCAGCAGCTTGGAGCCGCCGTTACACTACGAGCAGTACTTC. It is translated as CASSLEPPLHYEQYF.

The J gene is TRBJ1-2, the V gene TRBV7-9; D is possibly TRBD1 (5 bases). V shed 4 bases and J shed 8 bases, with 14 bases lying between them. Germline V gives CDR1 SEHNR, CDR2 FQNEAQ (reference sequence). This CDR3 has 13 residues. For the CDR3, the DNA is TGTGCCAGCAGCTCAATACAGGATTACGGCTACACCTTC. Protein product: CASSSIQDYGYTF.

The chain recombines TRBV27 with TRBJ2-7; 11 nucleotides line up with TRBD2. Germline CDR1 and CDR2: MNHEY and SMNVEV (reference sequence). This CDR3 region has 18 residues. Trimming cost V 5 bases and J 3 bases; bases outside gene matches: 15. The CDR3 nucleotides read TGTGCCAGCAGTATCCGGACTAGCGGGCGTCAGTCTCTCTACGAGCAGTACTTC. It encodes CASSIRTSGRQSLYEQYF.

This sequence joins TRBV2 and TRBJ1-3; D may be TRBD1 (5 bases). Germline V CDR1 and CDR2: SNHLY, FYNNEI. Between the trimmed V and J ends, which lost 6 bases and 8 bases, there was a span of 11 bases. The CDR3 consists of 12 residues. CDR3 protein: CASRDRGDTIYF. The DNA for the CDR3 is TGTGCCAGCAGGGATCGGGGGGACACCATATATTTT.

The rearrangement joins TRBV19 to TRBJ1-6; TRBD1 might be the D (5 bases). The CDR3 has 14 amino acids. The germline V and J ends were trimmed by 8 bases and 5 bases, with 13 bases remaining between them. CDR1 LNHDA and CDR2 SQIVND come from the germline V gene (reference sequence). The CDR3 loop reads CASGQGGNNSPLHF. The CDR3 nucleotides read TGTGCCAGTGGCCAGGGTGGGAATAATTCACCCCTCCACTTT.

This clone was seen only once. The same CDR3 can be traced to other DNA sequences in this sample. This chain connects TRBV7-9 to TRBJ1-1, with D possibly matching TRBD1 (6 bases). The CDR3 extends over 12 amino acids. Germline V gives CDR1 SEHNR, CDR2 FQNEAQ (reference sequence). V lost 1 base, J lost 10 bases, and 10 bases lay in between. Here the CDR3 reads CASSLEGGRAFF. As DNA, the CDR3 is TGTGCCAGCAGCTTAGAGGGGGGGAGAGCTTTCTTT.

V and J are TRBV6-5 and TRBJ2-3, with D tentatively TRBD1 (5 bases). The ends were cut back, 4 bases at V and 4 bases at J, with 18 bases in the middle. The CDR3 is 16 residues long. Germline V gene lookup returns CDR1 MNHEY and CDR2 SVGAGI. The CDR3 DNA follows: TGTGCCAGCAGTTTATCGACAGAATTGGTGTCAGATACGCAGTATTTT. This codes for CASSLSTELVSDTQYF.

This clone turned up a few times. V and J are TRBV27 and TRBJ1-2; 8 positions match TRBD1. From germline, CDR1 is MNHEY and CDR2 SMNVEV (reference sequence). With 5 bases clipped from V and 8 bases from J, the junction kept 7 bases outside the gene matches. The CDR3 extends over 13 amino acids. CDR3 sequence (DNA): TGTGCCAGCAGTCGTACGACAGGGGTGGGCTACACCTTC. It codes for CASSRTTGVGYTF.

The chain recombines TRBV7-9 with TRBJ2-3, with TRBD2 as a possible D gene (6 bases). CDR3 length equals 15 residues. The germline gives CDR1 SEHNR, CDR2 FQNEAQ (reference sequence). Trimming shortened V by 5 bases and J by 6 bases, and 18 bases separated the two germline ends. CDR3 residues: CASSTLAGGIDTQYF. For the CDR3, the DNA is TGTGCCAGCAGCACTCTAGCTGGAGGGATTGATACGCAGTATTTT.

The chain recombines TRBV11-1 with TRBJ1-1, with 8 positions matching TRBD1. With V trimmed by 5 bases and J by 3 bases, 5 bases remained unmatched. The germline V gene has CDR1 SGHAT and CDR2 FQDESV (reference sequence). The CDR3 extends over 14 amino acids. The CDR3 is CASSPDRGYTEAFF. The CDR3 bases are TGTGCCAGCAGCCCCGACAGGGGCTACACTGAAGCTTTCTTT. Drawing the rest from reference TRBV11-1 and TRBJ1-1, the complete variable domain is EAEVAQSPRYKITEKSQAVAFWCDPISGHATLYWYRQILGQGPELLVQFQDESVVDDSQLPKDRFSAERLKGVDSTLKIQPAELGDSAMYLCASSPDRGYTEAFFGQGTRLTVV.

The J gene is TRBJ1-1, the V gene TRBV6-4, with D possibly being TRBD1 (5 bases). Germline values: CDR1 MRHNA, CDR2 SNTAGT. This CDR3 is built from 12 residues. V was trimmed by 6 bases and J by 10 bases, leaving 15 bases between them. The CDR3 DNA reads as TGTGCCAGCAGCACTACAACTGGGGGAGCTTTCTTT. Its translation is CASSTTTGGAFF.

CDR3 bases: TGTGCCTGGACCAGGAACACGGAGCAGTACTTC. As protein: CAWTRNTEQYF. This chain links TRBV30 with TRBJ2-7; D call uncertain. This CDR3 contains 11 residues. V lost 4 bases, J lost 7 bases, and 11 bases lay in between. The germline CDR1 and CDR2 sequences are GTSNPN and SVGIG (reference sequence). The whole variable domain, filled in from reference TRBV30 and TRBJ2-7, reads SQTIHQWPATLVQPVGSPLSLECTVEGTSNPNLYWYRQAAGRGLQLLFYSVGIGQISSEVPQNLSASRPQDRQFILSSKKLLLSDSGFYLCAWTRNTEQYFGPGTRLTVT.

V is TRBV5-1 and J is TRBJ2-5; D unclear. V lost 2 bases, J lost 1 base, and 6 bases lay in between. The CDR3 runs to 13 residues. Germline V lookup: CDR1 SGHRS, CDR2 YFSETQ. CDR3 in amino acids: CASSFDSQETQYF. CDR3 DNA: TGCGCCAGCAGCTTTGACTCCCAAGAGACCCAGTACTTC.

This chain connects TRBV2 to TRBJ2-5, with 8 bases aligning to TRBD1. The CDR3 is made up of 13 amino acids. Losses at the gene ends were 7 bases for V and 4 bases for J; bases not matched to a gene: 5. Germline values: CDR1 SNHLY, CDR2 FYNNEI. CDR3 DNA sequence: TGTGCCAGCATTTTCGACAGGGGAGAGACCCAGTACTTC. Translating gives CASIFDRGETQYF.

This clone was seen more than once but under ten times. J is TRBJ2-7 and V is TRBV12-1. TRBV12-1 is deemed a pseudogene. This CDR3 has 14 amino acids. The CDR3 bases are TGTGCCAGCAGCTTTGCGATTGGTCCGTACGAGCAGTACTTC. This codes for CASSFAIGPYEQYF.

The chain couples TRBV7-7 to TRBJ2-3; 12 nucleotides match TRBD2. The trim removed 1 base at V and 2 bases at J, leaving 16 bases unmatched. Germline lookup yields CDR1 SSHAT and CDR2 FNYEAQ (reference sequence). The CDR3 length is 21 residues. CDR3 DNA sequence: TGTGCCAGCAGCTTAGGCGGGAAGGCTAGCGGGAGGGCCAAGGCCACAGATACGCAGTATTTT. Protein: CASSLGGKASGRAKATDTQYF. The full variable domain, completed using reference TRBV7-7 and TRBJ2-3, is GAGVSQSPRYKVTKRGQDVTLRCDPISSHATLYWYQQALGQGPEFLTYFNYEAQPDKSGLPSDRFSAERPEGSISTLTIQRTEQRDSAMYRCASSLGGKASGRAKATDTQYFGPGTRLTVL.